The table lists the clone carrying this T cell receptor beta chain with a count of one. CDR3 length: 17 amino acids. The germline gives CDR1 SNHLY, CDR2 FYNNEI. The J segment lost 1 base and the V segment lost 0 bases, leaving 4 bases of the junction unmatched. Assay used: immunoSEQ multiplex PCR; TCRdb lists only in-frame clones, some missing. The data hold about 150,000 clones, with 92% observed a single time. This specimen comes from a study of T cell responses to AZD1222 COVID-19 vaccine. Study at large: Samples with a second dose at about 4 or about 12 weeks were pooled together.

The gene calls are TRBV2 and TRBJ2-1; 9 bases align to TRBD2. This TCR came from an adult in good health. The sample was peripheral blood, taken on day 0 of AZD1222 vaccination. The CDR3 nucleotides read TGTGCCAGCAGTGAAGCGGCTAGCGGGGATTCCTACAATGAGCAGTTCTTC. It encodes CASSEAASGDSYNEQFF.